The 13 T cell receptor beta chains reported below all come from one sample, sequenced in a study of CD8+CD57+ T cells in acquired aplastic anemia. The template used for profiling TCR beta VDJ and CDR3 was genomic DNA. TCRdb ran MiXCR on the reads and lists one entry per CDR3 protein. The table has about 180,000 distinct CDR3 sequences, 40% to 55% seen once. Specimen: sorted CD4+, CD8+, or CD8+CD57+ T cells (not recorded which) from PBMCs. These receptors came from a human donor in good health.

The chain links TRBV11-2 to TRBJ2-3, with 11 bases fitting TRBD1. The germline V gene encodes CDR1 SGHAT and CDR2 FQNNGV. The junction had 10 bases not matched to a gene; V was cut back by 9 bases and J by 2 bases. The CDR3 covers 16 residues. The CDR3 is CASGATDRGHTDTQYF. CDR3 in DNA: TGTGCCAGTGGTGCGACGGACAGGGGGCACACAGATACGCAGTATTTT.

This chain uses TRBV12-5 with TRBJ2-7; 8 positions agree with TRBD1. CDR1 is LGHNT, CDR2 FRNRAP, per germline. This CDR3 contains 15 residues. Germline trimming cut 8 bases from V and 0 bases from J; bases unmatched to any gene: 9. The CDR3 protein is CASKGQGTTSYEQYF. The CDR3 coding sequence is TGTGCTAGTAAAGGACAGGGCACTACCTCCTACGAGCAGTACTTC. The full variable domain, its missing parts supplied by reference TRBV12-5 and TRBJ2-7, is DARVTQTPRHKVTEMGQEVTMRCQPILGHNTVFWYRQTMMQGLELLAYFRNRAPLDDSGMPKDRFSAEMPDATLATLKIQPSEPRDSAVYFCASKGQGTTSYEQYFGPGTRLTVT.

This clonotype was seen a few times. CDR3 in DNA: TGCAGTGCTAGGGATGGGACAGGGCGACCTGAAGCTTTCTTT. It codes for CSARDGTGRPEAFF. The genes are TRBV20-1 and TRBJ1-1, with 9 bases fitting TRBD1. This CDR3 region has 14 residues. Per germline, CDR1 DFQATT and CDR2 SNEGSKA (reference sequence). The V segment lost 3 bases and the J segment 6 bases; nucleotides outside the gene matches: 8.

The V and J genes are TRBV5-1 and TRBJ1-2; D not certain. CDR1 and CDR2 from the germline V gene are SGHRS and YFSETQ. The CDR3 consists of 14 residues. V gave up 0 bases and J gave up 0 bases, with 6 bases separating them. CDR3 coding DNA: TGCGCCAGCAGCTTGGGGGCGTCTAACTATGGCTACACCTTC. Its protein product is CASSLGASNYGYTF.

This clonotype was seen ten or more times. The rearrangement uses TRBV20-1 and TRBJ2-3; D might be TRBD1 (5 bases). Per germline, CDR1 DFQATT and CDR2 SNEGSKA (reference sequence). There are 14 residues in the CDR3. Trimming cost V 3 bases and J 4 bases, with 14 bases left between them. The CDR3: CSARRQGLSDTQYF. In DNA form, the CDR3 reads TGCAGTGCTAGGCGTCAGGGATTGTCAGATACGCAGTATTTT.

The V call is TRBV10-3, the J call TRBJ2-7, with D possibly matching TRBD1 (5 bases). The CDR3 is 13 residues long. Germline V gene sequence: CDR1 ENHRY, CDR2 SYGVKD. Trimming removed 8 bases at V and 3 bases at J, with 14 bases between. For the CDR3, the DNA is TGTGCCATCGCAAGGGGCGGCGGCTACGAGCAGTACTTC. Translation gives CAIARGGGYEQYF.

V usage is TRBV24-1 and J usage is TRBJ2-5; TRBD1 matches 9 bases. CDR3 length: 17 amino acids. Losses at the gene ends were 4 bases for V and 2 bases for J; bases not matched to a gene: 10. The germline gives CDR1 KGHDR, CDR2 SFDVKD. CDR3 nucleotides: TGTGCCACCAGTGAATTCCCGGGACAGGGAGGGCAAGAGACCCAGTACTTC. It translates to CATSEFPGQGGQETQYF.

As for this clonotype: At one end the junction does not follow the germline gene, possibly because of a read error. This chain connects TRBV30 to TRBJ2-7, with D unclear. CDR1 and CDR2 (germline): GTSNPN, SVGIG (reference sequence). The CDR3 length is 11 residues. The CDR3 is CARSVLDEQYF. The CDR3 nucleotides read TGTGCCCGGAGTGTTTTGGACGAGCAGTACTTC.

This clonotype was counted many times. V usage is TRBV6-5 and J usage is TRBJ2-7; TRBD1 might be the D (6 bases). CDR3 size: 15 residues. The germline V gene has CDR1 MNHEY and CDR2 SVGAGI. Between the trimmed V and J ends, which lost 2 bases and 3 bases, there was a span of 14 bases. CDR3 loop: CASSYASGTLYEQYF. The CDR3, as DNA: TGTGCCAGCAGTTACGCCTCGGGGACACTCTACGAGCAGTACTTC.

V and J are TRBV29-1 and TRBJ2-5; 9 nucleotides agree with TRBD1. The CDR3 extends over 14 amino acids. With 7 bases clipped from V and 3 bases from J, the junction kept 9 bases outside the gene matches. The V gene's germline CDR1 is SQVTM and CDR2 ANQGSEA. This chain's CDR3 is CSGTRGTGKETQYF. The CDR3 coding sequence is TGCAGCGGCACTCGGGGGACAGGGAAAGAGACCCAGTACTTC.

The CDR3, as DNA: TGTGCCAGCACTGGGGGATTAGGCTATGGCTACACCTTC. Its translation: CASTGGLGYGYTF. The chain recombines TRBV2 with TRBJ1-2; D perhaps matches TRBD1 (5 bases). Germline V gives CDR1 SNHLY, CDR2 FYNNEI. The CDR3 spans 13 residues. V dropped 7 bases and J dropped 4 bases, with 13 bases sitting between them.

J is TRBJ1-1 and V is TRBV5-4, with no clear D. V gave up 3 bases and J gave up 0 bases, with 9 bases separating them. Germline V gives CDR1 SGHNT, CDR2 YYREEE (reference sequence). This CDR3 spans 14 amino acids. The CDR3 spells CASSSTLMNTEAFF. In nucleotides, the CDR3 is TGTGCCAGCAGCTCTACTCTAATGAACACTGAAGCTTTCTTT.

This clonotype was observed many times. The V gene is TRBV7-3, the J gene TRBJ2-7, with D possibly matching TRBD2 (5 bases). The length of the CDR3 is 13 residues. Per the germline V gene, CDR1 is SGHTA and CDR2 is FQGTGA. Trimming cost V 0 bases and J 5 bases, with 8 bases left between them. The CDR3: CASSLTRRDEQYF. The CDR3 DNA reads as TGTGCCAGCAGCTTAACGAGGCGGGACGAGCAGTACTTC.